This is a list of T cell receptor beta chains from one sample in a study of cytomegalovirus exposure and HLA in healthy donors. Data came from immunoSEQ multiplex PCR; TCRdb stores just in-frame clones and leaves some out. The table records approximately 210,000 clones, roughly 77% of them present only once. The sequenced sample was PBMCs. The origin of the receptors is a woman between 45 and 60 years old in good health and CMV-seronegative. Both conserved end residues are part of each CDR3.

TRBJ2-3	TRBV11-2	CASSQDRSTDTQYF
TRBJ1-1	TRBV6-6	CASSPPLTSEAFF
TRBJ2-2	TRBV6-5	CASSYTGTGVTGELFF
TRBJ2-2	TRBV28	CAGLIRDTGELFF
TRBJ2-7	TRBV5-8	CASSWLLAGGIEQYF
-	TRBV6-5	CASSSSDLGTYEQYF
TRBJ1-2	TRBV7-9	CASSLEVVGSGYTF
TRBJ2-7	TRBV2	CASRRGSARGEQYF
TRBJ1-1	TRBV9	CASSVARDRYTEAFF
TRBJ1-4	TRBV5-6	CASSPRGYYEKLFF